The following is a T cell receptor beta chain sequence with its context. Germline-derived CDR1 and CDR2 are MNHEY and SMNVEV (reference sequence). V lost 3 bases and J 5 bases, leaving 10 bases between the germline ends. The CDR3 runs 13 residues. The entry originates in a study of CD8 T cells in Susac syndrome. A quantity of about 0.45 to 1 ug RNA underwent reverse transcription using random hexamers. TCRdb reprocessed the immunoSEQ multiplex PCR reads with MiXCR, giving one entry per CDR3 protein. Of a few hundred thousand distinct CDR3 sequences in the sample, 80% to 90% were seen once. Sequencing was done on a sample of CD8+ T cells from PBMCs. The V call is TRBV27, the J call TRBJ2-5; tentatively, D is TRBD1 or TRBD2 (5 bases each). The receptor's source is a human donor with multiple sclerosis. CDR3 loop: CASSLGVRETQYF. The CDR3 nucleotides are TGTGCCAGCAGTTTGGGGGTACGGGAGACCCAGTACTTC.